Described below is a single T cell receptor beta chain sequence and its context. The sample holds a few counts of this clonotype. Which antigen it targets is not known. No base quality values were provided; no much bigger clone lies one nucleotide off. This sample was taken from a study of regulatory T cells in long-lasting Graves disease (dated by TCRdb to the early 2020s). About the full investigation: Patients with newly diagnosed Graves' disease had been on antithyroid drugs for under 3 months. Persistent Graves' disease patients were compared with newly diagnosed Graves' disease patients by peripheral blood TCR sequencing and RNA sequencing. The study was registered as a clinical trial and conducted in China. A total of about 33 samples underwent TCR sequencing, from 13 patients with persistent Graves' disease and approximately 20 patients with newly diagnosed Graves' disease. What the authors observed across the whole study: As a limitation, the authors acknowledged that the small sample size may reduce accuracy. Lower TCR Shannon entropy and fewer highly expanded clones were observed in persistent Graves' disease patients than in newly diagnosed patients, which suggested clonal expansion. Patients with persistent disease shared more public clonotypes (about 2,700) than newly diagnosed patients did (966). Sequencing and analysis were limited to the TCR beta chain. Only peripheral blood was studied, because thyroid tissue, the primary lesion, was inaccessible. Persistent disease showed preferential use of TRBV28, TRBJ1-2 and TRBJ2-5, whereas newly diagnosed disease favored TRBV20-1 and TRBJ2-1.

The V and J ends are trimmed by 0 bases and 6 bases, leaving 15 bases between them. As encoded in the germline V gene (reference sequence), CDR1 is DFQATT while CDR2 is SNEGSKA. The CDR3 contains 14 residues, cysteine and phenylalanine counted. Only the CDR3 DNA stays, 42 bases, in frame from base 1. Library generation was performed with multiplex PCR. This sample was sequenced with an Illumina HiSeq 4000. To build TCR beta libraries, CDR3 regions were amplified by Arm-PCR using iRepertoire HTBI primers. Before sequencing, the PCR products underwent gel purification. The source study handled its data this way. Across samples, around 58 TRBV and 13 to 15 TRBJ segments were identified and used for gene usage analysis of CDR3 amino acid clonotypes. COPE and FqMerger were used to merge the filtered high-quality paired reads into contigs. BLAST was used to align contigs to the IMGT TRBV, TRBD and TRBJ reference genes, and CDR3 was defined following IMGT. Highly expanded clones were defined as clonotypes with a frequency above 0.1%. Repertoire diversity was measured by Shannon entropy, and V-J evenness by the Gini coefficient. A clonotype was considered public if more than one individual shared it. The raw public reads went through TCRdb reprocessing: fastp at Q25, MiXCR clone calling, in-frame beta chains kept. Every distinct CDR3 protein forms one entry, paired with its most common genes and DNA. The V and J calls reflect TCRdb's pipeline rather than the authors' work. Within this sample are around 480,000 distinct CDR3 sequences, with about 16% of them counted one time only. Together, the top ten hold 12% of the sample.

The sample's time point label, decoded: newly diagnosed GD, antithyroid drugs for less than 3 months. RNA was extracted from PBMCs in TRIzol for both TCR sequencing and RNA sequencing. The diagnosis of Graves' disease was made according to American Thyroid Association guidelines. Recruitment of patients was carried out at an endocrinology department in Xi'an, China. Each patient gave 8.5 to 9.5 milliliters of peripheral blood, collected in an EDTA anticoagulant tube. PBMCs were isolated by Ficoll Paque Plus density gradient separation without further T cell sorting. An Agilent 2100 Bioanalyzer and agarose gel were used to check RNA quality, and a NanoDrop 2000 was used to measure RNA concentration. Separately, the same data were catalogued under a study of T cells in Graves' hyperthyroidism and ophthalmopathy. The second source states: A patient counted as having stable Graves' hyperthyroidism if no progression to ophthalmopathy occurred over 18 months of follow-up. Hyperthyroidism patients were aged 18 to 65 years and newly diagnosed, with disease duration of less than 2 months. Patients with uncontrolled infections, other autoimmune diseases, pregnancy or lactation were excluded. Diagnoses were based on clinical symptoms, serum thyroxine and TRAb, thyroid ultrasound and orbital computed tomography. The first round of RT-PCR for the TCR CDR3 was performed with the HTBI primer set and the Qiagen OneStep RT-PCR kit. Blood samples also contained most of the expanded thyroid clonotypes (frequency above 0.001), which suggests that blood repertoires may reflect thyroid immune responses. A model built on a 13 V-J signature distinguished ophthalmopathy from stable hyperthyroidism, reaching roughly 88% sensitivity and around 81% specificity in cross-validation and 80%/75% in testing. In validation, progression to ophthalmopathy was predicted by the model with almost 71% sensitivity and 72% to 85% specificity, a median of around 6.5 months before onset. To identify TCR V-J signatures that set the groups apart, the researchers used a discovery cohort of about a hundred patients, made up of approximately 43 with Graves' ophthalmopathy and 57 with stable Graves' hyperthyroidism. Prospective prediction of ophthalmopathy was tested in an independent validation cohort of 18 to 20 hyperthyroidism patients and 15 to 17 patients who later progressed to ophthalmopathy. The approximately 90 discovery patients were divided at random into training and test sets in a 7:3 ratio. In addition, the study compared T-cell repertoires in thyroid tissue and in blood from about 6 Graves' hyperthyroidism patients. Once sampling was done, hyperthyroidism patients were given methimazole at a starting dose of 30 mg daily, whereas ophthalmopathy patients were given high-dose intravenous methylprednisolone. A second multiplex PCR round built the libraries, followed by size selection and purification. Sequencing of the libraries was done on an Illumina HiSeq2000 using paired-end 100 bp reads. SOAPnuke was used to process the raw data, throwing out any read that contained adapters or uncalled bases, had a mean Phred below 15, or lacked an exact constant-primer or identifier match. COPE v1.2.5 was used to merge the high-quality paired reads, and each unique nucleotide sequence was defined as a clonotype. MiTCR v1.1 was used to align the clonotypes against IMGT TRBV, TRBD and TRBJ reference segments. The analysis was restricted to V-J combinations with a frequency above 0.0001, which together covered 99% to 99.2% of the repertoires. A TCS score was defined as the ratio between F50 (clonal expansion) and ExV (chaos), using BLOSUM62-based TCRdist between CDR3 peptides within each V-J. Welch's t-statistics and random forest reduced 500 to 650 V-J features to 10 to 15, which were used in a naive Bayes classifier (R e1071). Sample size was not statistically predetermined, and blinding of investigators to group allocation was not performed. The paper reports TCR Vbeta CDR3 sequencing of more than 120 peripheral blood samples: some 44 ophthalmopathy, fewer than 80 hyperthyroidism and around 17 progressor patients.

The TCR sequence derives from a man aged 40-50 years with Graves disease. Donor details come from another sample of the same person, matched by shared clones. The sequence links TRBV20-1 to TRBJ2-7; the D gene assignment is perhaps TRBD1 or TRBD2, with each matching 6 bases. The specimen was peripheral blood mononuclear cells (PBMCs), collected at new diagnosis, from a patient treated with antithyroid drugs. The sequenced DNA is TGCAGTGCTAGAGATCCCCTCGGGGGCCGCGAGCAGTACTTC. Its translation is CSARDPLGGREQYF.